The TCR beta chain under discussion was sequenced for a study of OX40 agonist ivuxolimab in advanced cancers. Regarding the study in general: Ivuxolimab was a fully human IgG2 agonistic monoclonal antibody targeting the costimulatory receptor OX40 (CD134). Intravenous ivuxolimab was administered to patients every 2 weeks at six dose levels: 0.01, 0.1, 0.3, 1.5, 3 and 10 mg/kg. Among the roughly 52 dose-escalation patients, some 20 had hepatocellular carcinoma, around 15 melanoma, 9 renal cell carcinoma and 9 head and neck cancer. A male proportion of 75% to 85% and a mean age of approximately 62 years, ranging from 23 to 79, were recorded for the dose-escalation cohort. Patients were allowed to have had prior anti-PD-1, anti-PD-L1 or anti-CTLA-4 therapy, and 40% to 45% of the dose-escalation patients had been treated with checkpoint inhibitors. Three dose-escalation patients achieved partial responses, one with hepatocellular carcinoma and two with cutaneous melanoma. Peripheral TCRbeta sequencing was intended to test whether TCR sequence diversity was altered and clonal T-cell expansion was caused by ivuxolimab. The paper reports the monotherapy dose-escalation portion (N of about 50 patients) of the phase I ivuxolimab trial. What the study reported, not specific to this receptor: Partial responders in the 0.1-3.0 mg/kg groups had among the lowest normalized peripheral clonal expansion, especially among CD8+ T cells. On average, CD8+ T cells showed more expanded clones than CD4+ T cells after ivuxolimab. Antigen specificity was not determined for the clonally expanded peripheral T cells. At doses of 0.1 to 3.0 mg/kg, clonal expansion of both CD4+ and CD8+ T cells in blood was seen between baseline and week 6. Low levels of normalized T-cell clonal expansion were also seen in some patients who did not respond.

CDR1 and CDR2, looked up from the germline V gene, are MGHDK and SYGVNS. The CDR3 holds 11 amino acids from the cysteine to the phenylalanine. Of all the DNA, just the CDR3 is kept, 33 bases in frame from base 1. The V and J ends are trimmed by 3 bases and 8 bases, leaving 7 bases between them. For sequencing of the TCRbeta CDR3 region, genomic DNA was extracted from the sorted cells. TCRbeta CDR3 regions were sequenced using the immunoSEQ Assay. Drawn from immuneACCESS, this table holds only the in-frame rearrangements with V and J called that TCRdb kept. Clones are partly lost; checked studies trace under half to an unresolved V gene and leave the rest unexplained. The sample includes approximately 31,000 clones, with roughly 90% observed a single time. The top ten constitute 0.92% of the sample. Patients with autoimmune disease history or receiving systemic immunosuppression were excluded from the trial. Peripheral blood for TCR sequencing was collected from all dose cohorts at baseline, on cycle 4 day 1, and on cycle 7 day 1. Samples came from an open-label, multicenter, first-in-human phase I dose-escalation trial of ivuxolimab. Adults with locally advanced or metastatic melanoma, renal cell carcinoma, hepatocellular carcinoma or head and neck squamous cell carcinoma were enrolled in the trial. Before TCR sequencing, CD4+ and CD8+ T cells were separately sorted from peripheral blood.

Turning to this clone: This clone's antigen is unknown. It has no much larger one-base neighbor in the sample; base qualities were not kept.

In this chain, TRBV25-1 is recombined with TRBJ1-2; the D gene assignment is ambiguous. This receptor was identified in an adult with an advanced solid tumor such as melanoma, head and neck, liver or kidney cancer. Source: CD4+ or CD8+ T cells sorted from blood, taken in a trial of the OX40 agonist ivuxolimab. The nucleotides are TGTGCCAGCAGTGATATGTCGGGCTACACCTTC. Its protein product is CASSDMSGYTF.